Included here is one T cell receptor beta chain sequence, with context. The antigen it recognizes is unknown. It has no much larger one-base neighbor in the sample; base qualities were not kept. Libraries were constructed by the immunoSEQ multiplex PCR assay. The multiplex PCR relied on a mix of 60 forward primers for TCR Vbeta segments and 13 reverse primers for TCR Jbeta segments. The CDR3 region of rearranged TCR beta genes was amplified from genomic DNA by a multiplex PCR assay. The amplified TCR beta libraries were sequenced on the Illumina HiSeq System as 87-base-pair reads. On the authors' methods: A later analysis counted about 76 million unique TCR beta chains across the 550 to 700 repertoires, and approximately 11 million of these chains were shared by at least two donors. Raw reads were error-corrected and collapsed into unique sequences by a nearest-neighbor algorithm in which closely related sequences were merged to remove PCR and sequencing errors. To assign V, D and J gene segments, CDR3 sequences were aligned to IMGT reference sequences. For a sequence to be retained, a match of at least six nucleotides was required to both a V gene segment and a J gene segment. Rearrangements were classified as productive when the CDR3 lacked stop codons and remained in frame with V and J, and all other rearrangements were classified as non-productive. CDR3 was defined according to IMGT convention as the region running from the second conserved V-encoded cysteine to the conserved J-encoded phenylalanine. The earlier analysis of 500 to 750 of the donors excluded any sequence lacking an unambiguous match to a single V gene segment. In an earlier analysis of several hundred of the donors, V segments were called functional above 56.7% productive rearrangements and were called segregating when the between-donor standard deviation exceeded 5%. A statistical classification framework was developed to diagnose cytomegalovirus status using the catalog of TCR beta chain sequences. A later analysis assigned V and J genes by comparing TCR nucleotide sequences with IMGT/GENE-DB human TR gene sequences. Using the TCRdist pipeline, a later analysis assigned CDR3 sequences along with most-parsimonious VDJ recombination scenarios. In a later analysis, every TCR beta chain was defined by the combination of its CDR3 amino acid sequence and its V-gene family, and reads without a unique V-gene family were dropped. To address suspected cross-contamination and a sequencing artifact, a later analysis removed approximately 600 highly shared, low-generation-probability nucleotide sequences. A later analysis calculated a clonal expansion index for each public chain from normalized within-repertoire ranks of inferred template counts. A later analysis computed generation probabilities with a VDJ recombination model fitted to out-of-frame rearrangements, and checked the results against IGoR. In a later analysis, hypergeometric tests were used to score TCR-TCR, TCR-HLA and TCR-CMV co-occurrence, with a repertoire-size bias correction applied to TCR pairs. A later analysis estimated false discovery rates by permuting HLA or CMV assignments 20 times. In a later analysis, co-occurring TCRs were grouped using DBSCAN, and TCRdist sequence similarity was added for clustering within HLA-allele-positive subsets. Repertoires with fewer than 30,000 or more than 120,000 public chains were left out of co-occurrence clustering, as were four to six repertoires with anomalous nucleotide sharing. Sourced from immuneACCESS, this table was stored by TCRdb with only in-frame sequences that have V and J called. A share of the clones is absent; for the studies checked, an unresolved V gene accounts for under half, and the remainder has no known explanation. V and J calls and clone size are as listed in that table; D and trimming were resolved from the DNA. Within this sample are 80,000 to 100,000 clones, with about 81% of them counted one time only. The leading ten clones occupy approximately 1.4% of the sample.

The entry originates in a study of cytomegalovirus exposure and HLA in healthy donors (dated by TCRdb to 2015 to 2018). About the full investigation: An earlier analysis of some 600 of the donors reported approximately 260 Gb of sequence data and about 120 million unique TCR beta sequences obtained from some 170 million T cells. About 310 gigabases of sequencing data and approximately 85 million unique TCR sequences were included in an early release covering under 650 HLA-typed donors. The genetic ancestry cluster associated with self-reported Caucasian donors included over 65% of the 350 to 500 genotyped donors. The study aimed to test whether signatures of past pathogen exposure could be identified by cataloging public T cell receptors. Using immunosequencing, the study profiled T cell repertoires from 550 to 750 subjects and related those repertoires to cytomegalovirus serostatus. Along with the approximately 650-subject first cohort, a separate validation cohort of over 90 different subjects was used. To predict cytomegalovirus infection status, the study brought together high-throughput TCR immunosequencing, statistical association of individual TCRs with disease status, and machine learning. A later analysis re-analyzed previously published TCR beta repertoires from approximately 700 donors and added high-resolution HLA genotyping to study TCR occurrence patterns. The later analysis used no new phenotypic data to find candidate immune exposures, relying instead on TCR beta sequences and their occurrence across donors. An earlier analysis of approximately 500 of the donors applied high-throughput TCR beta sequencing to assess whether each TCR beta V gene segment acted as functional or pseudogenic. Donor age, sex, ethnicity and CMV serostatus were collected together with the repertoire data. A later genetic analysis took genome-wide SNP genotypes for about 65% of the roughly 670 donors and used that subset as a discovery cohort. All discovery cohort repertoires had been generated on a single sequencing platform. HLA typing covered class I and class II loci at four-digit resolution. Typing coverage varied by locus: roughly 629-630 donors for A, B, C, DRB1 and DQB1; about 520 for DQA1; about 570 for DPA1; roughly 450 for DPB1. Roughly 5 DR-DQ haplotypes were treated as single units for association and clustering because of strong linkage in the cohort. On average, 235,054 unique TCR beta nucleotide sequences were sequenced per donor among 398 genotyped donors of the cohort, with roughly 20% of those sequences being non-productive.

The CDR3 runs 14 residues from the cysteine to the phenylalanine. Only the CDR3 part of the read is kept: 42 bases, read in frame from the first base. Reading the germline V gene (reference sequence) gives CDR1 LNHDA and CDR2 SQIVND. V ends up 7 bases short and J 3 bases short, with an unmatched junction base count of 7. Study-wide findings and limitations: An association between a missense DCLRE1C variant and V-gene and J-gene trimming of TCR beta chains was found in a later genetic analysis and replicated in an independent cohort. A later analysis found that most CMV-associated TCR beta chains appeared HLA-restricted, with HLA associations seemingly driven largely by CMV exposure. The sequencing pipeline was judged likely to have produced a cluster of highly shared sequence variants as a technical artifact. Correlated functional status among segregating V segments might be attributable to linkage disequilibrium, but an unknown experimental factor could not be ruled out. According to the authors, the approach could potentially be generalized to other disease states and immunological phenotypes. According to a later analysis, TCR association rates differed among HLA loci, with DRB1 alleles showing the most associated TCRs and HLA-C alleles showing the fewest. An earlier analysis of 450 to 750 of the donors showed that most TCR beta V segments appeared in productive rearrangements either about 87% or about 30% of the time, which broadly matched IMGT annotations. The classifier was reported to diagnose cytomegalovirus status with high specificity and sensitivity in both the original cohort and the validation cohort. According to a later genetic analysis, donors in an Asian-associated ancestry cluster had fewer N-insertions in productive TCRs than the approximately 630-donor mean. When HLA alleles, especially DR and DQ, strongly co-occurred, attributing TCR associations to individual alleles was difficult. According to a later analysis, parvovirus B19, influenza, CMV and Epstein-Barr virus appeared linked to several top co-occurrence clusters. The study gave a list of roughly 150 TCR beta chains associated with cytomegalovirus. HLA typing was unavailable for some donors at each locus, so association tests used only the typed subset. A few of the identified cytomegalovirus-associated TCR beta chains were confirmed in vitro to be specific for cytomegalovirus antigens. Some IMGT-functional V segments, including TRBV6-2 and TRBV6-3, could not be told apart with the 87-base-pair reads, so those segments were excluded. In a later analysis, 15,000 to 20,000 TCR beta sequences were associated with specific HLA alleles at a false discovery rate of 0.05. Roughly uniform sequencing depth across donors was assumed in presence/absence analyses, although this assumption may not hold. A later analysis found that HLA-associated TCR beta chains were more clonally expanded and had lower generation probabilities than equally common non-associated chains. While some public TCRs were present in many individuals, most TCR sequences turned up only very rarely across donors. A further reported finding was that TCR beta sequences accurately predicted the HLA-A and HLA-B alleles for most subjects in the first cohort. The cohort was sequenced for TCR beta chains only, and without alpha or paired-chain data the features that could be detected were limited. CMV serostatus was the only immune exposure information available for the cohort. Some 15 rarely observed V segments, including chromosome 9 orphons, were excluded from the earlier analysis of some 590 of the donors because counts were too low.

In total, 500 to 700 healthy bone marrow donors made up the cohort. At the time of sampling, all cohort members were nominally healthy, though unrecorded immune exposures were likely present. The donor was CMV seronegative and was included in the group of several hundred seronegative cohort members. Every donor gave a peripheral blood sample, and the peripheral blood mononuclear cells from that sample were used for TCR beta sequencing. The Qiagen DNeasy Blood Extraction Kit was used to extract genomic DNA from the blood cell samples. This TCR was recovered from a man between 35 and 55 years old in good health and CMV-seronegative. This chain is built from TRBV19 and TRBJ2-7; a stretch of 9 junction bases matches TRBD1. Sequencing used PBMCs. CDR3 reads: CASTPGTGIYEQYF. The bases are TGTGCCAGTACCCCCGGGACAGGGATCTACGAGCAGTACTTC.